This is a list of T cell receptor beta chains from one sample in a study of lymphopenia after photon versus proton radiotherapy. Libraries were prepared by immunoSEQ multiplex PCR; TCRdb keeps only in-frame clonotypes and omits some of them. The table shows about 5,000 clones, with 88% occurring only once. The material sequenced was peripheral blood, taken from a patient treated with photon-based radiotherapy. These receptors were taken from a man aged 30 to 45 with gastric cancer. Both conserved end residues are part of each CDR3. The order of the fields is D gene, V gene, CDR3 length, J gene, clone size, CDR3 DNA, CDR3 protein. D genes are given only for firm matches. Size tells how often a clone was seen (once, few, many) or the class of an expanded clone, and some rows leave it out.

NA	TRBV11-2	14	TRBJ2-3	NA	TGTGCCAGCAGCTACGGGACAGCGGGCAATACGCAGTATTTT	CASSYGTAGNTQYF
NA	TRBV7-2	14	TRBJ1-4	NA	TGTGCCAGCAGCCCTGGAGGGCTTAATGAAAAACTGTTTTTT	CASSPGGLNEKLFF
NA	TRBV20-1	11	TRBJ2-1	NA	TGCAGTGCTGCCCTCTACAATGAGCAGTTCTTC	CSAALYNEQFF
TRBD1	TRBV27	15	TRBJ2-7	NA	TGTGCCAGCAGTTCCTCGACAGGGGCGAACTACGAGCAGTACTTC	CASSSSTGANYEQYF
TRBD1	TRBV12-5	15	TRBJ1-1	NA	TGTGCTAGTGGTTTGCCAAGGACAGGGGGCACTGAAGCTTTCTTT	CASGLPRTGGTEAFF
NA	TRBV7-3	17	TRBJ2-3	NA	TGTGCCAGCAGCTTAACTCTTACCGGGGACGGCACAGATACGCAGTATTTT	CASSLTLTGDGTDTQYF
TRBD1	TRBV10-3	14	TRBJ1-5	few	TGTGCCACGACGGACAGGCCTGAGGATCAGCCCCAGCATTTT	CATTDRPEDQPQHF
NA	TRBV7-9	9	TRBJ2-3	NA	TGTGCCGGCACAGATACGCAGTATTTT	CAGTDTQYF
TRBD1	TRBV10-1	14	TRBJ2-3	NA	TGCGCCAGCAGCCCGGGACAGGCTCCAGATACGCAGTATTTT	CASSPGQAPDTQYF
TRBD1	TRBV29-1	13	TRBJ1-5	few	TGCAGCGTTGGGACAGGGGGCAATCAGCCCCAGCATTTT	CSVGTGGNQPQHF
NA	TRBV6-1	13	TRBJ1-2	NA	TGTGCCAGCAGCGCGGGCGCGGCCTATGGCTACACCTTC	CASSAGAAYGYTF
NA	TRBV29-1	10	TRBJ2-3	once	TGCAGCGTCTACGCAGATACGCAGTATTTT	CSVYADTQYF
NA	TRBV6-5	14	TRBJ2-2	NA	TGTGCCAGCACTCGGGCCTATAGTTCCGGGGAGCTGTTTTTT	CASTRAYSSGELFF
NA	TRBV7-9	12	TRBJ1-1	NA	TGTGCCAGCAGCTTAGAATACTCTGAGACTTTCTTT	CASSLEYSETFF
NA	TRBV7-6	19	TRBJ1-3	NA	TGTGCCAGCAGTTCTACGCCGGAAAACACCCAAATCTCTGGAAACACCATATATTTT	CASSSTPENTQISGNTIYF
NA	TRBV4-2	13	TRBJ1-3	NA	TGTGCCAGCAGCCAAGAACGCGAAAACACCATATATTTT	CASSQERENTIYF
NA	TRBV9	22	TRBJ1-3	NA	TGTGCCAGCAGCGTGAGGGGCGACACAGTATTCATCCCCCCGAGCTCTGGAAACACCATATATTTT	CASSVRGDTVFIPPSSGNTIYF
TRBD1	TRBV19	13	TRBJ1-1	once	TGTGCCAGTACCCGGGACAGTGGACGTGGGGCTTTCTTT	CASTRDSGRGAFF
NA	TRBV29-1	12	TRBJ1-1	few	TGCAGCTTCAAACCGGGAGGAACTGAAGCTTTCTTT	CSFKPGGTEAFF
NA	TRBV7-8	13	TRBJ1-4	NA	TGTGCCAGCAGCTTTGACTATAATGAAAAACTGTTTTTT	CASSFDYNEKLFF
TRBD2	TRBV19	17	TRBJ2-2	NA	TGTGCCAGTAGGTCCAGCGGGGGGGCCCGGGCCACCGGGGAGCTGTTTTTT	CASRSSGGARATGELFF